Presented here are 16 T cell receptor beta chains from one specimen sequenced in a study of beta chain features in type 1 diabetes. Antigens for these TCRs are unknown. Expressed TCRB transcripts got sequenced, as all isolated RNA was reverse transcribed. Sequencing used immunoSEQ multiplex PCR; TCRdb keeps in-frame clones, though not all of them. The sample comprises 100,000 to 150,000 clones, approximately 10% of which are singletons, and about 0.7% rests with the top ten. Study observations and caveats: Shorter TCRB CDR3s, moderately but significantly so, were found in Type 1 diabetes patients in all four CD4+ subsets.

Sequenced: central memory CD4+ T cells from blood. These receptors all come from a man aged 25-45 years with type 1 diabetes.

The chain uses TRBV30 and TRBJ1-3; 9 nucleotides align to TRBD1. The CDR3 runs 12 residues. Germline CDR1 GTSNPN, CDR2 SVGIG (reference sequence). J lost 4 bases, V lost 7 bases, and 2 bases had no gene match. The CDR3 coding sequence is TGTGCCTTGACAGGGGGAGGAAACACCATATATTTT. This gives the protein CALTGGGNTIYF.

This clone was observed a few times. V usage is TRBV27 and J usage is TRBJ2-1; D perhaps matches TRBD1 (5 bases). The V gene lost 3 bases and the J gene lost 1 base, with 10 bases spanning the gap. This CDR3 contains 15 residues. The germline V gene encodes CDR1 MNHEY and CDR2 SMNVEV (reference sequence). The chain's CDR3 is CASSFGHPSYNEQFF. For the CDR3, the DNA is TGTGCCAGCAGTTTCGGACACCCTTCCTACAATGAGCAGTTCTTC.

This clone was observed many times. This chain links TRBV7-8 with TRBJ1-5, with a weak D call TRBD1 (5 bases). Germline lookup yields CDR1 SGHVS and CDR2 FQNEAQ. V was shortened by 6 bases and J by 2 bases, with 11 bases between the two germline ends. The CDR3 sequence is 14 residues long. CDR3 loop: CASSGGIGNQPQHF. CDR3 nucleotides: TGTGCCAGCAGTGGGGGGATTGGCAATCAGCCCCAGCATTTT.

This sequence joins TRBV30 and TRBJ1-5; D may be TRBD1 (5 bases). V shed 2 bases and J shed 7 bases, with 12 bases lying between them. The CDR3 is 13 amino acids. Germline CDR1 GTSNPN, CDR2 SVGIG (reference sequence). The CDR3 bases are TGTGCCTGGAGTAAGGGGTCAGGGCAGCCCCAGCATTTT. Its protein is CAWSKGSGQPQHF.

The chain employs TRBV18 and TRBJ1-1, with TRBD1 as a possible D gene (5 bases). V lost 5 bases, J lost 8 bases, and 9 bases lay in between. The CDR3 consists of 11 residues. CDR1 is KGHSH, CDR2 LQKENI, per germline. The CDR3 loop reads CASSFDSEAFF. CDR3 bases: TGTGCCAGCTCATTCGACAGCGAAGCTTTCTTT.

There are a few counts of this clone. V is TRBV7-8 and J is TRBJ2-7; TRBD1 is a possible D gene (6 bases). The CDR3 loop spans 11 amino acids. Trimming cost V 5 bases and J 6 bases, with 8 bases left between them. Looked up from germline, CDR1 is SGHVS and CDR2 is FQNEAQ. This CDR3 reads CASSLRGEQYF. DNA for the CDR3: TGTGCCAGCAGCCTCAGGGGCGAGCAGTACTTC.

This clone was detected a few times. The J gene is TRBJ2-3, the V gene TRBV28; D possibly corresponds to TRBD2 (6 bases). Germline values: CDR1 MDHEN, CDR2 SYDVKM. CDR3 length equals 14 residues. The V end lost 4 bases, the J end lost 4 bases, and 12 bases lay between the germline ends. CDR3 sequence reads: CASSSGGDADTQYF. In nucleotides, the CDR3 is TGTGCCAGCAGTTCCGGAGGGGATGCAGATACGCAGTATTTT.

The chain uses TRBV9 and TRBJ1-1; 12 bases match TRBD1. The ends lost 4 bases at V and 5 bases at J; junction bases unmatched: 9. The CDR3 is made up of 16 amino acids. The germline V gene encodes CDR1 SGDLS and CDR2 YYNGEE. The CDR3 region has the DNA TGTGCCAGCAGCCCAGGGACAGGGGGCCGGGGGACTGAAGCTTTCTTT. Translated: CASSPGTGGRGTEAFF. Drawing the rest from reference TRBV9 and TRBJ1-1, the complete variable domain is DSGVTQTPKHLITATGQRVTLRCSPRSGDLSVYWYQQSLDQGLQFLIQYYNGEERAKGNILERFSAQQFPDLHSELNLSSLELGDSALYFCASSPGTGGRGTEAFFGQGTRLTVV.

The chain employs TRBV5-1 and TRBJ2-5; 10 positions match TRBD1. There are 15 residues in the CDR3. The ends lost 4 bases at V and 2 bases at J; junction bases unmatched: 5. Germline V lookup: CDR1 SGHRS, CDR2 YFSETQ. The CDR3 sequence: CASSPGQGGQETQYF. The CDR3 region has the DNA TGCGCCAGCAGCCCAGGACAGGGGGGGCAAGAGACCCAGTACTTC. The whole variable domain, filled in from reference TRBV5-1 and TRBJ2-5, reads KAGVTQTPRYLIKTRGQQVTLSCSPISGHRSVSWYQQTPGQGLQFLFEYFSETQRNKGNFPGRFSGRQFSNSRSEMNVSTLELGDSALYLCASSPGQGGQETQYFGPGTRLLVL.

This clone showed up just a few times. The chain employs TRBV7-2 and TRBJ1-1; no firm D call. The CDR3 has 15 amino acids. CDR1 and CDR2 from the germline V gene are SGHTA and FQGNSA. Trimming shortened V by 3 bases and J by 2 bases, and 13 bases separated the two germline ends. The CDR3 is CASSFLGEHNTEAFF. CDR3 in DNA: TGTGCCAGCAGCTTCCTCGGGGAGCACAACACTGAAGCTTTCTTT.

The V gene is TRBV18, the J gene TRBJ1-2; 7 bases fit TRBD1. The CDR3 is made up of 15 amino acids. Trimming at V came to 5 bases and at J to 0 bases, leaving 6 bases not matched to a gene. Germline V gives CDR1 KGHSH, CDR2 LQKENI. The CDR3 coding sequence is TGTGCCAGCTCAAAAAGGGACAGTTCTAACTATGGCTACACCTTC. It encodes CASSKRDSSNYGYTF.

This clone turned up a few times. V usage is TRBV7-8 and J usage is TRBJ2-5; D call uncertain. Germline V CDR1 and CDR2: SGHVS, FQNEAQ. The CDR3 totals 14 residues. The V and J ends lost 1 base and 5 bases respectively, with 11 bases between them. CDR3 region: CASSLGRPGETQYF. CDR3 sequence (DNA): TGTGCCAGCAGCTTAGGGCGGCCCGGTGAGACCCAGTACTTC.

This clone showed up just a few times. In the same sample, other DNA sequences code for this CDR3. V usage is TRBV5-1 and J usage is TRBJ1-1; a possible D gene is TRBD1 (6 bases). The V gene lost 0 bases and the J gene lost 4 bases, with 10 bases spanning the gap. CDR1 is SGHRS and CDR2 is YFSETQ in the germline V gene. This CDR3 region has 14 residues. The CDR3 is CASSLDRATTEAFF. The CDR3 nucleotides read TGCGCCAGCAGCTTGGACAGGGCTACCACTGAAGCTTTCTTT.

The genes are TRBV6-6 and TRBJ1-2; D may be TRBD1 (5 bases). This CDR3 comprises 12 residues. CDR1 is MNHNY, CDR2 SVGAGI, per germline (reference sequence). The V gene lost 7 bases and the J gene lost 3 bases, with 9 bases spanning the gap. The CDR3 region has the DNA TGTGCCAGCACTCCGACAGACTATGGCTACACCTTC. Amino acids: CASTPTDYGYTF.

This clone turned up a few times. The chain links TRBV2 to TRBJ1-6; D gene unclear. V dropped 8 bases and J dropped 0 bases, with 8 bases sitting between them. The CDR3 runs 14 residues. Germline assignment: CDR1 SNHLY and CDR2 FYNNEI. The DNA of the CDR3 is TGTGCCAGCGGAGAGAGCTCCTATAATTCACCCCTCCACTTT. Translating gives CASGESSYNSPLHF.

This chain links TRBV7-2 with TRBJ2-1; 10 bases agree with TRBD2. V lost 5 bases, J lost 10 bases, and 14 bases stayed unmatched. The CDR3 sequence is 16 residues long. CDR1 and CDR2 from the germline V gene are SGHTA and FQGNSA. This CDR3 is CASSAHSGGPASEQFF. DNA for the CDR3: TGTGCCAGCAGCGCCCATAGCGGGGGGCCAGCTTCCGAGCAGTTCTTC.